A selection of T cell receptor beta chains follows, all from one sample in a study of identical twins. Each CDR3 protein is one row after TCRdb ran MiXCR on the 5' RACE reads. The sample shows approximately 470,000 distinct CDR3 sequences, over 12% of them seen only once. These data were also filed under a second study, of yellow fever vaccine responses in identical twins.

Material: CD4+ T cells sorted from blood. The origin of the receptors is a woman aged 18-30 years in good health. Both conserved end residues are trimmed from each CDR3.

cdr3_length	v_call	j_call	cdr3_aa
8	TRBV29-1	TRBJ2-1	SVALNEQF
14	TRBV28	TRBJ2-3	ASSSAGTVERDTQY
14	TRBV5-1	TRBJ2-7	ASSLKAGGPSGEQY
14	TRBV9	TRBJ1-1	ASSPQGGGLHTEAF
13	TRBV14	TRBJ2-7	ASSQLAGIGYEQY
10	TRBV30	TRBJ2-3	AWGQSSDTQY
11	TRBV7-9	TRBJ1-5	ASSLTLDQPQH
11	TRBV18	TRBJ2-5	ASSELVQETQY
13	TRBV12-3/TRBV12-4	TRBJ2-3	ASSLRTSGTDTQY
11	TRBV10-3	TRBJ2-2	AIGQGNTGELF
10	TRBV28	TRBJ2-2	ASRVSSGELF
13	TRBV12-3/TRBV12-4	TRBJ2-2	ASSPGTPNTGELF
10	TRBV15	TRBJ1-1	ATLMVTGEAF
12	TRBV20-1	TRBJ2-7	SARGRQGSYEQY
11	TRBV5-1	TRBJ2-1	ASSRGTVNEQF
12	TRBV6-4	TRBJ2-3	ASSVARYTDTQY
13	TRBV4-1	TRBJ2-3	ASSHPPGGWDTQY
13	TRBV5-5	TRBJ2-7	ASSFSESWAYEQY
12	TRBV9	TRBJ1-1	ASSVDPEHTEAF
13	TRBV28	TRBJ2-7	ASSSGQGPHYEQY
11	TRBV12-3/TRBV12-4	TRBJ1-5	ASSLAANQPQH
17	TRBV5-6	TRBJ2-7	ASSFPRGRNPNSSYEQY
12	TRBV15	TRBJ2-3	ATSREGSPDTQY
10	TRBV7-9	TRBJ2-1	ASSNLLAGPF
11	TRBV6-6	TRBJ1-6	ASRTDRVSPLH
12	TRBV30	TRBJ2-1	AWRTAGAHNEQF
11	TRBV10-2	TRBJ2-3	ASNPQSPDTQY
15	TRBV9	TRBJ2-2	ASSVAVGRANTGELF
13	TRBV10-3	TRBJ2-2	AISESRVNTGELF
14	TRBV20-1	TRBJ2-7	SAIPVHGVRSYEQY
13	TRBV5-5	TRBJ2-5	ASSSSGQPQETQY
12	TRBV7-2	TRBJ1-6	ASSPGQGHSPLH
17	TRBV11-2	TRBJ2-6	ASSMDTGRHLSGANVLT
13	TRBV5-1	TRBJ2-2	ASRAGQPNTGELF
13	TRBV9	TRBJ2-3	ASSVGGLATDTQY
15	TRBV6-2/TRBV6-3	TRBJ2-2	ASSLLGLGSNTGELF
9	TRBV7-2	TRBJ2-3	ASSPDDTQY
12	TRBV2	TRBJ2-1	ASKRNRDYNEQF
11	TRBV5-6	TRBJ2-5	ASSFTTDETQY
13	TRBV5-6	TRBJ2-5	ASSKPGQGQETQY
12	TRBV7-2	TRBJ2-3	ASRRAGGTDTQY
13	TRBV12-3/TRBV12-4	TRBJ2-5	ASSRTGSGGETQY
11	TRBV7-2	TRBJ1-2	ASSLNDFYGYT
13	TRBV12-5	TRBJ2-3	ASGSGASSTDTQY
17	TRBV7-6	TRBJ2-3	ASSPDGLGLAGGLDTQY
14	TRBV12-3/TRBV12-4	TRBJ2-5	ASSGAGGPMWETQY
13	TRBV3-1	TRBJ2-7	ASSQASGHSYEQY